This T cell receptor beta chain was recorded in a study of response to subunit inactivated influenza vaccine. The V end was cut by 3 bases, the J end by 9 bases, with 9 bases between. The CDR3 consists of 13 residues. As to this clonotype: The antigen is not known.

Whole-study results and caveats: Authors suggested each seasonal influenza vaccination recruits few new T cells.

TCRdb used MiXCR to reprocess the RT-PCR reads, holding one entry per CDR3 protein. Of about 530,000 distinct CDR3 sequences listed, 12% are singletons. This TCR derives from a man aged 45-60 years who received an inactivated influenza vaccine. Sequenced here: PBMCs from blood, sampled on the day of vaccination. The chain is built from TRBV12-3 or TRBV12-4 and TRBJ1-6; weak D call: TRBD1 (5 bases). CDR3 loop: CASSFRGSSPLHF. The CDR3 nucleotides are TGTGCCAGCAGTTTTCGGGGCAGTTCACCCCTCCACTTT.